This T cell receptor beta chain was sequenced in a study of blood T cell repertoires in COVID-19. Study-level information: From the United States, Italy and Spain came samples of acute and convalescent COVID-19. T cells, B-cell-depleted T cells, or PBMCs provided the cDNA or gDNA that served as material.

Germline V lookup: CDR1 MDHEN, CDR2 SYDVKM. Losses at the gene ends were 5 bases for V and 7 bases for J; bases not matched to a gene: 1. The CDR3 is made up of 11 amino acids. Original processing notes: Estimated nucleated cell counts came from reference gene primer amplification. The table came from immunoSEQ multiplex PCR; TCRdb's copy has only in-frame clones and leaves some out. V and J calls and clone size follow that table, whereas D and trimming were derived from the DNA. The profile shows about 320,000 clones, roughly 86% of them singletons. The Seattle patients joined while their infection was active and were tracked longitudinally afterward.

This TCR derives from a woman aged 25 to 39 with COVID-19, enrolled during active disease. The sample comprised peripheral blood. The genes are TRBV28 and TRBJ1-1, with 7 bases that match TRBD1. CDR3 amino acids: CASSRDSEAFF. CDR3 nucleotide sequence: TGTGCCAGCAGTCGGGACAGTGAAGCTTTCTTT. The whole variable domain, filled in from reference TRBV28 and TRBJ1-1, reads DVKVTQSSRYLVKRTGEKVFLECVQDMDHENMFWYRQDPGLGLRLIYFSYDVKMKEKGDIPEGYSVSREKKERFSLILESASTNQTSMYLCASSRDSEAFFGQGTRLTVV.